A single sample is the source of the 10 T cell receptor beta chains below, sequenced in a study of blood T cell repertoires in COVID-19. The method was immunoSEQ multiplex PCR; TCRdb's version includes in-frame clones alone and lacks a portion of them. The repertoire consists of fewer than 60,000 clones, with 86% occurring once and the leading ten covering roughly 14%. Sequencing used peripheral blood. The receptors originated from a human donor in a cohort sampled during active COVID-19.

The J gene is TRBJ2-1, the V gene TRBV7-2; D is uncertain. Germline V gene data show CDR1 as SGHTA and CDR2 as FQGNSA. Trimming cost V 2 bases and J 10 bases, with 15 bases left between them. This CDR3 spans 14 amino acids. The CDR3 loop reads CASSLNGFLGEQFF. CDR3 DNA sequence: TGTGCCAGCAGCTTAAATGGGTTCTTGGGCGAGCAGTTCTTC.

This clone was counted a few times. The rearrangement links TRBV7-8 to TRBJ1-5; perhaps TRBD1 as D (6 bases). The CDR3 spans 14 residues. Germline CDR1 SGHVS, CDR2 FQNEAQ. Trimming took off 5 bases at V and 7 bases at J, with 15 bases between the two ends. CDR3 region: CASSRGQSQQPQHF. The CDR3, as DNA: TGTGCCAGCAGCCGCGGACAGTCCCAACAGCCCCAGCATTTT.

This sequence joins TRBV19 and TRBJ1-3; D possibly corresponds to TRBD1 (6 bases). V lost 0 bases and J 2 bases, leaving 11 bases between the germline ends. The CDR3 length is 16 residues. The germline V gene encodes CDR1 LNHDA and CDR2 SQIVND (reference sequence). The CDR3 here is CASSIETGNPGNTIYF. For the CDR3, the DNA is TGTGCCAGTAGTATAGAAACAGGGAACCCTGGAAACACCATATATTTT.

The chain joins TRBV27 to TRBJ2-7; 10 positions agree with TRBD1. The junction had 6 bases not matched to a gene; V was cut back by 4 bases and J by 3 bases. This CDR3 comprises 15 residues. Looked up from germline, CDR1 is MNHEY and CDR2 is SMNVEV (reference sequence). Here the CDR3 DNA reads TGTGCCAGCAGTTCCGCCGGGACAGGGGACTACGAGCAGTACTTC. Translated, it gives CASSSAGTGDYEQYF.

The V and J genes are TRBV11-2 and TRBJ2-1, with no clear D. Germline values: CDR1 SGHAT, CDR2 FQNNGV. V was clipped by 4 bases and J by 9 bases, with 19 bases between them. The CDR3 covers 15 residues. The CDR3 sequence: CASSSLASLPPEQFF. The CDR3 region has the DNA TGTGCCAGCAGCTCCCTTGCGTCCCTACCCCCTGAGCAGTTCTTC.

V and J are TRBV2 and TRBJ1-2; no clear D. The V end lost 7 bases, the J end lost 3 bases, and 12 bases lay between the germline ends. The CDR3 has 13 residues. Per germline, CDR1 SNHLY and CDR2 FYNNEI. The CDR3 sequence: CASTAGSDYGYTF. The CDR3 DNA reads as TGTGCCAGCACTGCAGGCAGTGACTATGGCTACACCTTC.

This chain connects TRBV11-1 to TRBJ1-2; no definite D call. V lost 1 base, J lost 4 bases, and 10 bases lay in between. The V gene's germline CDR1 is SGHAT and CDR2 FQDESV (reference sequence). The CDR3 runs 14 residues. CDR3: CASSLVVGGYGYTF. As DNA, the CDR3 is TGTGCCAGCAGCTTAGTGGTAGGCGGCTATGGCTACACCTTC.

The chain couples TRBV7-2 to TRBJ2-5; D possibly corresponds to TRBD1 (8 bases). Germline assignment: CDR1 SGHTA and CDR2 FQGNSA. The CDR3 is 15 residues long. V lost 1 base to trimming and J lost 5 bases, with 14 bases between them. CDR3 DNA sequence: TGTGCCAGCAGCTTAGGGACAGGGAGGGTTGAGACCCAGTACTTC. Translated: CASSLGTGRVETQYF. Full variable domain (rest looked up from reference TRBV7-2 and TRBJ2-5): GAGVSQSPSNKVTEKGKDVELRCDPISGHTALYWYRQSLGQGLEFLIYFQGNSAPDKSGLPSDRFSAERTGGSVSTLTIQRTQQEDSAVYLCASSLGTGRVETQYFGPGTRLLVL.

For the CDR3, the DNA is TGTGCCACCAGCAGACGATCCCAGGGAAATGGCTACACCTTC. Translation: CATSRRSQGNGYTF. The gene calls are TRBV15 and TRBJ1-2; tentative D call: TRBD1 (5 bases). CDR3 length: 14 amino acids. Trimming removed 2 bases at V and 6 bases at J, with 13 bases between. The germline CDR1 and CDR2 sequences are LNHNV and YYDKDF (reference sequence). The whole variable domain, filled in from reference TRBV15 and TRBJ1-2, reads DAMVIQNPRYQVTQFGKPVTLSCSQTLNHNVMYWYQQKSSQAPKLLFHYYDKDFNNEADTPDNFQSRRPNTSFCFLDIRSPGLGDTAMYLCATSRRSQGNGYTFGSGTRLTVV.

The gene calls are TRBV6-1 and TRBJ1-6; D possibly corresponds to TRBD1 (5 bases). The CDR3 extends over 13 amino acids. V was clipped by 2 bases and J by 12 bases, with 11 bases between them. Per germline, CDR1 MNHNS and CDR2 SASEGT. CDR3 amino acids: CASSESDTQPLHF. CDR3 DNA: TGTGCCAGCAGTGAATCGGACACCCAACCCCTCCACTTT.